A selection of T cell receptor beta chains follows, all from one sample in a study of cytomegalovirus exposure and HLA in healthy donors. Assay used: immunoSEQ multiplex PCR; TCRdb lists only in-frame clones, some missing. The sample has about 120,000 clones, 74% seen once. Sequencing was done on a sample of PBMCs. The source of these receptors is a human donor in good health. The conserved cysteine and the conserved F or W are not part of the CDR3 here.

v_call cdr3_aa
TRBV6-6 ASSYGRTAQETQY
TRBV30 AWSRGSREKLF
TRBV5-4 ASSLGTSGPHGEQY
TRBV15 ATSKGPEEDSPLH
TRBV18 ASSLRFAEGYNEQF
TRBV5-7 ASSLAWDRPSYGYT
TRBV6-6 ASRQEDRANEKLF
TRBV2 ASSGGLAGASYEQY
TRBV29-1 SVEGDRVLYGYT
TRBV28 ASHSPGINNVLT
TRBV7-6 ASSPPGQTTGNTIY
TRBV7-2 ASSHNAGTAVYGYT
TRBV7-2 ASSFDRRQNTGELF
TRBV18 ASSPNRYGRPQH
TRBV7-2 ASSSGQKVDYT
TRBV7-8 ASSLGLGLNEKLF
TRBV5-6 ASSFSAGTAGANVLT
TRBV10-2 ASSLAGGQNTGELF
TRBV29-1 SVQATNVIYEQY
TRBV14 ASSLRLAGPQETQY
TRBV5-1 ASSPDSGGQPQH
TRBV27 ASSTKETQY
TRBV27 ASSVTGALTYEQY
TRBV9 ASSGEGRTSGGTTSASEQY
TRBV6-4 ASRLEEGAYNEQF
TRBV5-4 ASSLDVGASEKLF
TRBV28 ASSLRTGGSNQPQH
TRBV4-3 ASSQEYGALQETQY
TRBV10-3 AVGRLSTDTQY
TRBV6-5 ASGPRQRHSPLH
TRBV7-2 ASSSDRASAF
TRBV6-1 ASSEGAGPQPQH
TRBV5-5 ASSDRATGHSPR
TRBV27 ASSLSGQNNSPLH
TRBV6-5 ASSPGNYGYT
TRBV7-2 ASSQDIVHLSNQPQH
TRBV7-2 ASSYGGSGANVLT
TRBV5-1 ASSLRDSLIEQY